The T cell receptor beta chain described here comes from a study of T cells in Graves' hyperthyroidism and ophthalmopathy (dated by TCRdb to between 2018 and 2021). Regarding the complete study: Peripheral blood samples were taken at initial diagnosis, before any treatment was given. A discovery cohort of about a hundred patients, approximately 45 with Graves' ophthalmopathy and about 60 with stable Graves' hyperthyroidism, was used to find distinguishing TCR V-J signatures. Prospective prediction of ophthalmopathy was tested in an independent validation cohort of fewer than 20 hyperthyroidism patients and 17 patients who later progressed to ophthalmopathy. The 100 discovery patients were divided at random into training and test sets in a 7:3 ratio. In about 6 Graves' hyperthyroidism patients, the study also compared T-cell repertoires from thyroid tissue with T-cell repertoires from blood. After blood sampling, hyperthyroidism patients were treated with methimazole at a starting dose of 30 mg daily, and ophthalmopathy patients were treated with high-dose intravenous methylprednisolone. The paper describes TCR Vbeta CDR3 sequencing of 140 or so peripheral blood samples, made up of roughly 45 ophthalmopathy patients, some 76 hyperthyroidism patients and roughly 17 progressor patients.

This clonotype was detected ten times or more. What this receptor recognizes is not known. Base qualities are not recorded, but no much larger clone differs from it by a single base. The CDR3 goes from the cysteine to the phenylalanine over 17 residues. Here the CDR3 DNA is all that survives: 51 bases in frame from base 1. The germline V gene gives CDR1 as MRHNA and CDR2 as SNTAGT. Trimming leaves V shorter by 6 bases and J shorter by 6 bases, with the junction holding 13 bases beyond the gene matches. What the research found in general, with its limitations: A model built on a 13 V-J signature distinguished ophthalmopathy from stable hyperthyroidism, reaching 85% to 90% sensitivity and around 81% specificity in cross-validation and 80%/75% in testing. No statistical method was used to set the sample size in advance, and investigators knew the group allocation. Most expanded thyroid clonotypes (frequency above 0.001) were also detected in blood, a finding suggesting that blood repertoires may reflect thyroid immune responses. In validation, the model predicted progression to ophthalmopathy a median of about 6.8 months before onset, with roughly 71% sensitivity and almost 75% specificity.

Hyperthyroidism patients were newly diagnosed, had a disease duration of under 2 months, and were aged 18 to 65 years. The study excluded patients with uncontrolled infections, other autoimmune diseases, pregnancy or lactation. Diagnoses relied on clinical symptoms, serum thyroxine and TRAb, thyroid ultrasound and orbital computed tomography. For progressor patients, blood was drawn at the first diagnosis of hyperthyroidism, before any ophthalmopathy symptoms had appeared. PBMCs were isolated from 10 ml of fresh peripheral blood by Ficoll-Paque density gradient centrifugation. Progressor patients were first diagnosed with Graves' hyperthyroidism and then developed ophthalmopathy during follow-up. Trizol reagent was used to extract total RNA, and RNA quality was then checked on an Agilent 2100 Bioanalyzer. The TCR beta CDR3 regions were amplified from the RNA transcripts. A first-round RT-PCR of the TCR CDR3 used the HTBI primer set with the Qiagen OneStep RT-PCR kit. Libraries were constructed in a second round of multiplex PCR, after which size selection and purification were performed. Paired-end sequencing of the libraries was performed with 100 bp reads on an Illumina HiSeq2000. In the original analysis: SOAPnuke was used to process the raw data, removing reads that contained adapters or uncalled bases, had a mean Phred below 15, or lacked an exact match to the constant primer or identifier. COPE v1.2.5 was used to merge high-quality paired reads, and clonotypes were defined as unique nucleotide sequences. Clonotypes were aligned to IMGT TRBV, TRBD and TRBJ reference segments using MiTCR v1.1. The analysis was restricted to V-J combinations with a frequency above 0.0001, which together covered roughly 99% of the repertoires. The TCS score was defined as F50 (clonal expansion) divided by E x V (chaos), with BLOSUM62-based TCRdist calculated between CDR3 peptides within each V-J. Welch's t-statistics and random forest reduced 500 to 650 V-J features to roughly 13, which were used in a naive Bayes classifier (R e1071). TCRdb itself trimmed the public reads at Q25 with fastp, ran MiXCR and retained productive beta chains. Duplicate CDR3 protein sequences are folded into a single record with the most common DNA and genes. Here the V and J calls rest on TCRdb's processing, not on the authors' analysis. This sample holds around 300,000 distinct CDR3 sequences; less than 30% were observed only once. The leading ten clones occupy roughly 24% of the sample.

The chain joins TRBV6-4 to TRBJ2-2, with 10 bases in between that match TRBD2. The TCR originated in a man aged 35-49 years with Graves' hyperthyroidism that later progressed to Graves' ophthalmopathy. Sequencing was done on a sample of blood. The CDR3 amino acid sequence is: CASRPLIAGGSSGELFF. In nucleotide form, the sequence is TGTGCCAGCAGACCACTAATAGCGGGAGGCTCTTCCGGGGAGCTGTTTTTT.